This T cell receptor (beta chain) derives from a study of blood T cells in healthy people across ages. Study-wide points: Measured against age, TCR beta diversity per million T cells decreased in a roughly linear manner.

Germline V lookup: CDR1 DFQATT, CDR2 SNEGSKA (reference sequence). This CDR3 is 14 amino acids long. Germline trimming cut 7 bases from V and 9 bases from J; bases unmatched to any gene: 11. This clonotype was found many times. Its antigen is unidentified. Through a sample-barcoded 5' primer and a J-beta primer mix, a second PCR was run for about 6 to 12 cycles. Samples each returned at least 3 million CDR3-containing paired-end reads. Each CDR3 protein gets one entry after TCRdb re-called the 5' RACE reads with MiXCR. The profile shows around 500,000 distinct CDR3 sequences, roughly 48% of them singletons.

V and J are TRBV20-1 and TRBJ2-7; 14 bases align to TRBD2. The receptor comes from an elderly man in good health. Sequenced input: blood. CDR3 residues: CSVGTSGGPAWQYF. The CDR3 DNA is TGCAGTGTTGGGACTAGCGGGGGCCCCGCGTGGCAGTACTTC.